This TCR beta chain was sequenced in a study of OX40 agonist ivuxolimab in advanced cancers. Context from the whole study: Ivuxolimab was a fully human IgG2 agonistic monoclonal antibody targeting the costimulatory receptor OX40 (CD134). Prior anti-PD-1, anti-PD-L1 or anti-CTLA-4 therapy was permitted, and checkpoint inhibitors had been received by about two fifths of dose-escalation patients. The paper reports the monotherapy dose-escalation portion (N ≈ 50 patients) of the phase I ivuxolimab trial. In the dose-escalation cohort, roughly 80% of patients were male, and the mean age was approximately 64 years, with a range of roughly 20 to 80. Partial responses occurred in three dose-escalation patients: two with cutaneous melanoma and one with hepatocellular carcinoma. The purpose of peripheral TCRbeta sequencing was to test whether ivuxolimab changed TCR sequence diversity and led to clonal T-cell expansion. Among the 50 to 55 dose-escalation patients, about 20 had hepatocellular carcinoma, roughly 15 melanoma, 9 renal cell carcinoma and 9 head and neck cancer. Intravenous ivuxolimab was administered to patients every 2 weeks at six dose levels: 0.01, 0.1, 0.3, 1.5, 3 and 10 mg/kg.

The paper as a whole reports these results and caveats: After ivuxolimab, expanded clones were on average more numerous among CD8+ T cells than among CD4+ T cells. In the 0.1-3.0 mg/kg groups, partial responders had among the lowest normalized peripheral clonal expansion, particularly in CD8+ T cells. The antigen specificity of the clonally expanded peripheral T cells was not determined. Low levels of normalized T-cell clonal expansion were also seen in some patients who did not respond. At doses of 0.1 to 3.0 mg/kg, clonal expansion of both CD4+ and CD8+ T cells in blood was seen between baseline and week 6.

The trial excluded patients who had a history of autoimmune disease or who were on systemic immunosuppression. Peripheral blood for TCR sequencing was drawn from every dose cohort at baseline, at cycle 4 day 1 and at cycle 7 day 1. Samples were obtained from an open-label, multicenter, first-in-human phase I dose-escalation trial of ivuxolimab. Adults with locally advanced or metastatic melanoma, renal cell, hepatocellular, or head and neck squamous cell carcinoma were enrolled in the trial. CD4+ and CD8+ T cells were sorted separately from peripheral blood before TCR sequencing. This clone turned up a few times. It lacks a known antigen. Base-call qualities are not available, and no considerably larger clone is one nucleotide away. Taken from cysteine to phenylalanine, the CDR3 has 13 residues. The kept DNA is CDR3 alone, 39 bases in frame from the first base. V lost 5 bases and J lost 4 bases; the stretch between them is 9 bases long. CDR1 is given as MNHNY and CDR2 as SVGAGI, both from the germline V gene (reference sequence).

Genomic DNA was isolated from the sorted cells so that the TCRbeta CDR3 region could be sequenced. The immunoSEQ Assay was used for sequencing of TCRbeta CDR3 regions. Drawn from immuneACCESS, this table holds only the in-frame rearrangements with V and J called that TCRdb kept. Clones are partly lost; checked studies trace under half to an unresolved V gene and leave the rest unexplained. The sample table holds roughly 80,000 clones, of which 65% to 90% were seen once. Around 1.8% of the sample belongs to the ten largest clones. This TCR was recovered from an adult with an advanced solid tumor such as melanoma, head and neck, liver or kidney cancer. Recombination joined TRBV6-6 with TRBJ2-1; perhaps TRBD1 is the D gene, with 6 bases matching. Sequences were derived from CD4+ or CD8+ T cells sorted from blood, sampled in a trial of the OX40 agonist ivuxolimab. The CDR3 sequence is CASSRDTYNEQFF. The DNA is TGTGCCAGCAGTCGGGACACGTACAATGAGCAGTTCTTC.